This T cell receptor (beta chain) was obtained from a study of response to subunit inactivated influenza vaccine. Findings and limits, study-wide: Each seasonal flu vaccination may recruit only limited new T cells, authors suggested.

TCRdb redid the calling of the RT-PCR reads with MiXCR, one entry per CDR3 protein. Here the sample spans about 180,000 distinct CDR3 sequences, about 9% being singletons. Note on this clonotype: What it binds is not known.

The clonotype comes from a man aged 50-60 years who received an inactivated influenza vaccine. This specimen was non-naive T cells sorted from PBMCs, taken on the day of vaccination.

The CDR3 bases are TGCAGTGCTAGGGGGCGGAGCTCCTACGAGCAGTACTTC. Amino acids: CSARGRSSYEQYF. This chain links TRBV20-1 with TRBJ2-7; TRBD1 is a possible D gene (5 bases). Germline V gene sequence: CDR1 DFQATT, CDR2 SNEGSKA (reference sequence). CDR3 length equals 13 residues. Between the trimmed V and J ends, which lost 3 bases and 0 bases, there was a span of 9 bases.